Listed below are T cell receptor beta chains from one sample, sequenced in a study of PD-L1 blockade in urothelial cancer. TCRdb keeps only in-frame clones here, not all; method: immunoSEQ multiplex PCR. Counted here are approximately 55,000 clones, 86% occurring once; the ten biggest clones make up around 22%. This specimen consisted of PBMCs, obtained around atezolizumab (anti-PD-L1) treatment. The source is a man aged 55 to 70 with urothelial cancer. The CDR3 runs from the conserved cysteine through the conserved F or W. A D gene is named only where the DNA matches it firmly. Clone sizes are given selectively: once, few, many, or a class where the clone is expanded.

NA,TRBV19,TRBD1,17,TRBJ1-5,CASSTLDPGQDNQPQHF,TGTGCCAGTAGTACACTAGACCCAGGACAGGACAATCAGCCCCAGCATTTT
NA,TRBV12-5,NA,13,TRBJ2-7,CASGLESRYEQYF,TGTGCTAGTGGTTTGGAATCTCGGTACGAGCAGTACTTC
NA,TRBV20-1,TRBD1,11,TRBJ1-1,CSAGGQFEAFF,TGCAGTGCAGGGGGACAGTTTGAAGCTTTCTTT
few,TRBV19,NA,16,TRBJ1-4,CASSIDRGTTNEKLFF,TGTGCCAGTAGTATAGACAGGGGCACAACTAATGAAAAACTGTTTTTT
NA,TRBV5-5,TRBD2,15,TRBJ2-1,CASSRIVGGYNEQFF,TGTGCCAGCAGCCGTATTGTGGGAGGGTACAATGAGCAGTTCTTC
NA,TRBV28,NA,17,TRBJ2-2,CASRLLPGTSNTGELFF,TGTGCCAGCAGATTATTACCCGGGACATCGAACACCGGGGAGCTGTTTTTT
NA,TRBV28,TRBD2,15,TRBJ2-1,CASRSSGGFYNEQFF,TGTGCCAGCAGATCCAGCGGGGGGTTCTACAATGAGCAGTTCTTC
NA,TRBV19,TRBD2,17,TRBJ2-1,CASSSRTSASSYNEQFF,TGTGCCAGTAGTTCCCGGACTAGCGCGAGCTCCTACAATGAGCAGTTCTTC
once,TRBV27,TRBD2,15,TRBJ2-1,CASLPSGGRYNEQFF,TGTGCCAGCCTCCCCAGCGGGGGGCGTTACAATGAGCAGTTCTTC
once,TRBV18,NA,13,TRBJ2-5,CASSSLWRETQYF,TGTGCCAGCTCATCCCTATGGCGGGAGACCCAGTACTTC
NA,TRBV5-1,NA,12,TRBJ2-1,CASSLGGREQFF,TGCGCCAGCAGCTTGGGGGGGCGAGAGCAGTTCTTC
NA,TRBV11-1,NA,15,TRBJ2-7,CASRPGHLSSYEQYF,TGTGCCAGCAGGCCGGGACACCTGAGCTCCTACGAGCAGTACTTC
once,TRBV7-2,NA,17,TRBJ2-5,CASSSTAGIPNQETQYF,TGTGCCAGCAGCTCAACTGCAGGGATACCTAACCAAGAGACCCAGTACTTC
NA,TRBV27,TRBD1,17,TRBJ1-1,CASSARGGVGTGGKAFF,TGTGCCAGCAGTGCAAGAGGTGGTGTGGGGACAGGGGGTAAAGCTTTCTTT
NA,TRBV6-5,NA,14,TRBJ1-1,CASSPGLWNTEAFF,TGTGCCAGCAGCCCCGGACTTTGGAACACTGAAGCTTTCTTT
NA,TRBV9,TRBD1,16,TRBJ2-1,CASKDTGGLSYNEQFF,TGTGCCAGCAAGGACACAGGGGGCCTCTCCTACAATGAGCAGTTCTTC
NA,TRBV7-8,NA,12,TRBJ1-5,CASSQGTQPQHF,TGTGCCAGCAGCCAGGGTACTCAGCCCCAGCATTTT
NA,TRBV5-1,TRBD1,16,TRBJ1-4,CASSLGDRDRNEKLFF,TGCGCCAGCAGCTTGGGGGACCGGGACAGGAATGAAAAACTGTTTTTT
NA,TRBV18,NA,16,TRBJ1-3,CASSPLQQGGGNTIYF,TGTGCCAGCTCACCCCTCCAACAGGGTGGTGGAAACACCATATATTTT
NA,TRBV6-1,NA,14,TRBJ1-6,CASSGPGNNSPLHF,TGTGCCAGCAGTGGTCCAGGGAATAATTCACCCCTCCACTTT
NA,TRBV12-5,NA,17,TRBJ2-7,CASGLVTLVGGAYEQYF,TGTGCTAGTGGTTTGGTAACCCTAGTAGGCGGGGCCTACGAGCAGTACTTC
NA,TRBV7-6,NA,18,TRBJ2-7,CASSERLALRVGTYEQYF,TGTGCCAGCAGCGAGCGTCTAGCGTTAAGGGTTGGGACCTACGAGCAGTACTTC
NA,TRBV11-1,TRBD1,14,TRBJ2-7,CASSSRTGSHEQYF,TGTGCCAGCAGCTCGAGGACAGGGAGCCACGAGCAGTACTTC
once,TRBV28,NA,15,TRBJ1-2,CASSSNRKANYGYTF,TGTGCCAGCAGTTCAAACAGAAAAGCTAACTATGGCTACACCTTC
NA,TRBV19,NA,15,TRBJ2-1,CASSPRVGAWNEQFF,TGTGCCAGTAGTCCGCGGGTGGGGGCCTGGAATGAGCAGTTCTTC
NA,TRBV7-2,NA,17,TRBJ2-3,CASSRREAGSRTDTQYF,TGTGCCAGCAGCCGCAGGGAGGCGGGGTCCCGAACAGATACGCAGTATTTT
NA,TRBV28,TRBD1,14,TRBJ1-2,CATTTGGLGYGYTF,TGTGCCACCACGACAGGGGGCCTCGGCTATGGCTACACCTTC
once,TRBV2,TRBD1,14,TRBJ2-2,CASSVDRGTGELFF,TGTGCCAGCAGTGTAGACAGGGGAACCGGGGAGCTGTTTTTT
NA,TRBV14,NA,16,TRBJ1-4,CASSQGLAASWEKLFF,TGTGCCAGCAGCCAAGGGTTGGCGGCCTCGTGGGAAAAACTGTTTTTT
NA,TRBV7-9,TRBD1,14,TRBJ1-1,CASSRDRAFYGAFF,TGTGCCAGCAGCCGGGACAGGGCCTTTTATGGAGCTTTCTTT
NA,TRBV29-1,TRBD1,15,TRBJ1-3,CSVEDWTGSGNTIYF,TGCAGCGTTGAAGATTGGACAGGCTCTGGAAACACCATATATTTT
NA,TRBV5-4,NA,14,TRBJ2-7,CASSLGQGGLEQYF,TGTGCCAGCAGCTTAGGTCAGGGGGGACTGGAGCAGTACTTC
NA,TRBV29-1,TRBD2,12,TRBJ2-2,CTGRGMAGELFF,TGCACCGGGAGGGGGATGGCCGGGGAGCTGTTTTTT
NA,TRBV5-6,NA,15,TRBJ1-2,CASSLYVELLYGYTF,TGTGCCAGCAGCTTGTACGTCGAGCTTCTCTATGGCTACACCTTC
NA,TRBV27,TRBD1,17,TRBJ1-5,CASSLSGDRGGNQPQHF,TGTGCCAGCAGTTTATCTGGGGACAGGGGCGGCAATCAGCCCCAGCATTTT
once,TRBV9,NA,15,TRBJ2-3,CASSVELELPDTQYF,TGTGCCAGCAGCGTAGAGCTAGAGTTGCCAGATACGCAGTATTTT
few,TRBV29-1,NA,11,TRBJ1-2,CSGETGFGYTF,TGCAGCGGCGAAACGGGATTTGGCTACACCTTC
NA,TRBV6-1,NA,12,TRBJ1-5,CASQVGGQPQHF,TGTGCCAGCCAGGTCGGGGGTCAGCCCCAGCATTTT
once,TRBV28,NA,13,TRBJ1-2,CASTWRRESGYTF,TGTGCCAGCACCTGGAGGCGGGAGAGTGGCTACACCTTC
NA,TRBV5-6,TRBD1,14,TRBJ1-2,CASSFGDRGTGYTF,TGTGCCAGCAGCTTCGGGGACAGGGGTACAGGCTACACCTTC
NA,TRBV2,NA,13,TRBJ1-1,CASSEGGRTEAFF,TGTGCCAGCAGTGAGGGGGGGCGGACTGAAGCTTTCTTT
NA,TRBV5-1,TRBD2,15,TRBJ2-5,CASSKGSGVGETQYF,TGCGCCAGCAGCAAGGGTAGCGGGGTAGGGGAGACCCAGTACTTC
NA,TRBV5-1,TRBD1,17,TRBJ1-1,CASSFDRAKGMNTEAFF,TGCGCCAGCAGCTTTGACAGGGCCAAAGGGATGAACACTGAAGCTTTCTTT